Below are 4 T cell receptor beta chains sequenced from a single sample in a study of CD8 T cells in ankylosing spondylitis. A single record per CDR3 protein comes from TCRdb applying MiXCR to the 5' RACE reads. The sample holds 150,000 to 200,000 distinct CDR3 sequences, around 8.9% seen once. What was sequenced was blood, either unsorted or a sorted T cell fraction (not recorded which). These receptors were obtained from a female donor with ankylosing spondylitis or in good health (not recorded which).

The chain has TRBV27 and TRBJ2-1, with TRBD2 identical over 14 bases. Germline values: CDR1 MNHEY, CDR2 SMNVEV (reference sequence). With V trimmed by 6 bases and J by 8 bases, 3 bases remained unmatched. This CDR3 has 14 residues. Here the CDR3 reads CASRGLAGEDEQFF. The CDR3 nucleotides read TGTGCCAGCAGGGGACTAGCGGGAGAAGATGAGCAGTTCTTC.

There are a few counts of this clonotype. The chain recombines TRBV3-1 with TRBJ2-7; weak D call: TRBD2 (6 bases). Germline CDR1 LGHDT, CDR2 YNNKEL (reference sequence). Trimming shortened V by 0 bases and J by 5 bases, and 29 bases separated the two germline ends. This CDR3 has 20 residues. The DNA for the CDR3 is TGTGCCAGCAGCCAAGAAGGCTCCGGGGATGTACGAACGGGGGTCGACGAGCAGTACTTC. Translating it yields CASSQEGSGDVRTGVDEQYF.

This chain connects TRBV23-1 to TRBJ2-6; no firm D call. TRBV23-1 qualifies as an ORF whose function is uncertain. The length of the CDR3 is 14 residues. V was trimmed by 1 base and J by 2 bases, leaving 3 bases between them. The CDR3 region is CASSQFTGANVLTF. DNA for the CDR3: TGCGCCAGCAGTCAATTCACTGGGGCCAACGTCCTGACTTTC.

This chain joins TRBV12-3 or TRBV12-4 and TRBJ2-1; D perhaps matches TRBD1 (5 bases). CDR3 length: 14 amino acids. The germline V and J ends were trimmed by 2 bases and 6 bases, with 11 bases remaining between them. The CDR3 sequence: CASSLTDNRNEQFF. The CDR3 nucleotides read TGTGCCAGCAGTTTAACGGACAATCGCAATGAGCAGTTCTTC.